This is a list of T cell receptor beta chains from one sample in a study of graft-versus-host responses after intestinal transplantation. The data were produced by immunoSEQ multiplex PCR, yet TCRdb's version contains in-frame clones alone and is incomplete. The table shows roughly 73,000 clones, with around 87% occurring only once. For these receptors, no antigen is known. This specimen was unstimulated CD8+ T cells sorted from spleen or lymph node cells, taken before transplant. The receptors derive from a human donor who was the organ donor for an intestinal transplant. Both conserved end residues are part of each CDR3. The D gene is left open where the match is weak. Only some rows state a clone size, as once, few, many or a class for expanded clones.

d_gene	v_gene	abundance	j_gene	CDR3nt	CDR3aa
-	TRBV7-9	-	TRBJ2-7	TGTGCCAGCAGCTTAAGCATAGGGGACCACAGCTCCTACGAGCAGTACTTC	CASSLSIGDHSSYEQYF
TRBD1	TRBV19	once	TRBJ1-5	TGTGCCAGTAGCGATGGACAGGGGTTCGATCAGCCCCAGCATTTT	CASSDGQGFDQPQHF
-	TRBV29-1	-	TRBJ1-2	TGCAGCGCCCTGGATGGGAGGACGTATGGCTACACCTTC	CSALDGRTYGYTF
-	TRBV29-1	-	TRBJ1-1	TGCAGCGCTGTGGGAGACACTGAAGCTTTCTTT	CSAVGDTEAFF
TRBD1	TRBV7-3	-	TRBJ2-3	TGTGCCAGCAGCTTACCGCGGGAAGGGACAGGGACAGATACGCAGTATTTT	CASSLPREGTGTDTQYF
TRBD1	TRBV10-3	-	TRBJ2-7	TGTGCCATCAGTGAGTCGAGGAGGACAACAGGGGGCATCAACTTC	CAISESRRTTGGINF
-	TRBV19	-	TRBJ1-1	TGTGCCAGTAGTGTAACTAAGCCGAGGGACACTGAAGCTTTCTTT	CASSVTKPRDTEAFF
-	TRBV4-2	-	TRBJ1-1	TGTGCCAGCAGCCTCGGTCCTGAAGCTTTCTTT	CASSLGPEAFF
TRBD1	TRBV15	-	TRBJ1-2	TGTGCCACCAGCAGGGGAGACAGGGTTGACGGCTACACCTTC	CATSRGDRVDGYTF
-	TRBV6-1	few	TRBJ2-7	TGTGCCAGCAGTGAATCGGGCACCTCCTCCTACGAGCAGTACTTC	CASSESGTSSYEQYF
-	TRBV5-1	-	TRBJ2-3	TGCGCCAGCAGCTCCACTGGGATCACAGATACGCAGTATTTT	CASSSTGITDTQYF
TRBD1	TRBV19	-	TRBJ2-5	TGTGCCAGTAGCGACAGGGTGGAAGAGACCCAGTACTTC	CASSDRVEETQYF
TRBD2	TRBV4-1	-	TRBJ2-4	TGCGCCAGCAGCCAAGTCGGAGCGGGGGTCCCCAAAAACATTCAGTACTTC	CASSQVGAGVPKNIQYF
TRBD2	TRBV5-1	once	TRBJ2-7	TGCGCCAGCAGCTTGGCTAGCGGGGGGTCCGTCTACGAGCAGTACTTC	CASSLASGGSVYEQYF
-	TRBV5-4	-	TRBJ1-3	TGTGCCAGCAGCTTGGATCGGGGCTGGGGAAACACCATATATTTT	CASSLDRGWGNTIYF
-	TRBV30	-	TRBJ2-7	TGTGCCTGGAGTGTACTCTTCCCGACACCGATGGTCGAGCAGTACTTC	CAWSVLFPTPMVEQYF
-	TRBV4-1	-	TRBJ1-2	TGCGCCAGCAGCCAAGATAAGGGCGGACCGGATGGCTACACCTTC	CASSQDKGGPDGYTF
TRBD1	TRBV19	-	TRBJ2-3	TGTGCCAGTAGTACCTGGGACAGGGACACAGATACGCAGTATTTT	CASSTWDRDTDTQYF
TRBD1	TRBV10-3	-	TRBJ1-5	TGTGCCATCATGGACAGGGTGGGTCAGCCCCAGCATTTT	CAIMDRVGQPQHF
TRBD2	TRBV2	-	TRBJ2-3	TGTGCCAGCAGTGGAATGAGGATGGCGGGGGGGCCAACGGACACAGATACGCAGTATTTT	CASSGMRMAGGPTDTDTQYF
-	TRBV15	-	TRBJ1-6	TGTGCCACCAGCAGAGATCGGTCCAGCTCCTATAATTCACCCCTCCACTTT	CATSRDRSSSYNSPLHF
-	TRBV15	-	TRBJ2-7	TGTGCCACCAGCATGAGGGACACCTACGAGCAGTACTTC	CATSMRDTYEQYF
-	TRBV7-8	-	TRBJ2-7	TGTGCCAGCAGCCAAGGGGGTGACGAGCAGTACTTC	CASSQGGDEQYF
-	TRBV15	-	TRBJ2-5	TGTGCCACCAGACCAGGGGATGGGGATCAAGAGACCCAGTACTTC	CATRPGDGDQETQYF
-	TRBV5-1	-	TRBJ1-2	TGCGCCAGCAGATCGGACCGGCTCAGCGGTGGCTACACCTTC	CASRSDRLSGGYTF
-	TRBV5-6	few	TRBJ2-2	TGTGCCAGCAGCTTGGACTCCGGGGAGCTGTTTTTT	CASSLDSGELFF
-	TRBV27	-	TRBJ2-7	TGTGCCAGCAGTTTAGTAGGGTCCGAGCAGTACTTC	CASSLVGSEQYF
-	TRBV9	-	TRBJ2-5	TGTGCCAGCAGCGCGTACCGGGCAGGGGAGACCCAGTACTTC	CASSAYRAGETQYF